Following are 8 T cell receptor beta chains from one sample sequenced in a study of cytomegalovirus exposure and HLA in healthy donors. Sequencing was performed with immunoSEQ multiplex PCR; in TCRdb, only in-frame clones are kept and a portion is missing. The table has about 130,000 clones, 75% to 90% seen once. Sequenced sample: PBMCs. The receptor set was obtained from a woman aged 25-40 years in good health and CMV-seropositive.

This chain connects TRBV10-1 to TRBJ2-1, with TRBD2 matching 8 bases. The CDR3 spans 15 residues. Germline-derived CDR1 and CDR2 are WNHNN and SYGVQD (reference sequence). After removal of 8 bases from V and 7 bases from J, the junction contained 13 bases not matched to a gene. The CDR3 nucleotides read TGCGCCAGCGGTCGGGGGGGGTCGTTTGGGAATGAGCAGTTCTTC. It yields the protein CASGRGGSFGNEQFF.

The rearrangement uses TRBV28 and TRBJ1-2; 9 positions match TRBD1. V lost 3 bases to trimming and J lost 8 bases; unmatched junction nucleotides: 10. The CDR3 runs to 15 residues. Germline values: CDR1 MDHEN, CDR2 SYDVKM. CDR3 protein: CASSFPPGQGFGYTF. The CDR3 DNA reads TGTGCCAGCAGTTTTCCTCCGGGACAGGGCTTCGGCTACACCTTC.

The gene calls are TRBV7-9 and TRBJ1-2, with 8 positions matching TRBD1. Per germline, CDR1 SEHNR and CDR2 FQNEAQ (reference sequence). With 6 bases clipped from V and 0 bases from J, the junction kept 3 bases outside the gene matches. The CDR3 length is 14 residues. DNA for the CDR3: TGTGCCAGCAGTAGGGACAGGCCTAACTATGGCTACACCTTC. It encodes CASSRDRPNYGYTF. The full variable domain, with the rest looked up from reference TRBV7-9 and TRBJ1-2, is DTGVSQNPRHKITKRGQNVTFRCDPISEHNRLYWYRQTLGQGPEFLTYFQNEAQLEKSRLLSDRFSAERPKGSFSTLEIQRTEQGDSAMYLCASSRDRPNYGYTFGSGTRLTVV.

The rearrangement links TRBV5-6 to TRBJ1-3, with D hard to call. Germline CDR1 reads SGHDT; CDR2 reads YYEEEE. This CDR3 contains 16 residues. The germline V and J ends were trimmed by 3 bases and 0 bases, with 13 bases remaining between them. CDR3 in amino acids: CASSSRLTISGNTIYF. The CDR3 region has the DNA TGTGCCAGCAGCTCTCGTCTAACTATCTCTGGAAACACCATATATTTT.

The CDR3 nucleotides read TGTGCCAGCAGTTTATCAGGTGGCCTCTTCTACGAGCAGTACTTC. Its protein product is CASSLSGGLFYEQYF. J is TRBJ2-7 and V is TRBV28; D unresolved. The V gene's germline CDR1 is MDHEN and CDR2 SYDVKM. This CDR3 region has 15 residues. The V end was cut by 1 base, the J end by 3 bases, with 13 bases between.

The chain uses TRBV6-5 and TRBJ2-7; 7 bases fit TRBD1. Per germline, CDR1 MNHEY and CDR2 SVGAGI. J lost 5 bases, V lost 2 bases, and 6 bases had no gene match. The CDR3 has 14 residues. Here the CDR3 reads CASSYDRVTNEQYF. The CDR3 bases are TGTGCCAGCAGTTACGACAGGGTCACCAACGAGCAGTACTTC.

The rearrangement links TRBV6-6 to TRBJ2-7; D uncertain. The CDR3 length is 11 residues. The germline CDR1 and CDR2 sequences are MNHNY and SVGAGI (reference sequence). Trimming took 4 bases from V and 4 from J, leaving 5 bases between them. The DNA of the CDR3 is TGTGCCAGCAGTTCCCTATACGAGCAGTACTTC. Its translation: CASSSLYEQYF.

This clone has only one observation. The chain links TRBV19 to TRBJ1-2; D is uncertain. V lost 6 bases, J lost 2 bases, and 10 bases lay in between. CDR3 length equals 13 residues. Germline V gene sequence: CDR1 LNHDA, CDR2 SQIVND (reference sequence). CDR3 loop: CASSSGRNYGYTF. Here the CDR3 DNA reads TGTGCCAGTAGCTCGGGTCGGAACTATGGCTACACCTTC.